This entry lists 31 T cell receptor beta chains sequenced from one sample in a study of tumor and adjacent non-tumor tissue in lung cancer. This sample's RNA came from whole unsorted tissue. Three rounds of nested PCR, following a modified ARM-PCR protocol, produced the TCRbeta library. Each CDR3 protein is one row after TCRdb ran MiXCR on the multiplex PCR reads. The data hold roughly 200,000 distinct CDR3 sequences, with 70% to 75% observed a single time. The sequenced sample was lung tumor tissue. The receptors were sampled from a man aged 60 to 75 with non-small cell lung cancer.

About this clonotype itself: The CDR3 does not end in the conserved phenylalanine or tryptophan, so this is likely a read error. The limits of the CDR3 on the DNA are not certain, so only TCRdb's listed CDR3 is given. The V call is TRBV6-6, the J call TRBJ2-7. Germline assignment: CDR1 MNHNY and CDR2 SVGAGI (reference sequence). The CDR3 comprises 13 residues, both ends counted. The CDR3 is CASSSQASYEQNL.

Turning to this clonotype: Possible read error: a much larger clone is one base away. In this CDR3 the conserved last residue, phenylalanine or tryptophan, is missing, so a read error is likely. This chain connects TRBV20-1 to TRBJ2-7; D remains ambiguous. In germline, CDR1 is DFQATT, CDR2 SNEGSKA (reference sequence). V was clipped by 2 bases and J by 4 bases, with 6 bases between them. CDR3 length equals 11 residues. The CDR3 reads CSARWDYEQYI. Here the CDR3 DNA reads TGCAGTGCTAGATGGGATTACGAGCAGTACATC.

This clonotype was counted at least ten times. The CDR3 bases are TGCAGTGCTAGAGACCCCAGGGACAGGGTATGGAATCAGCCCCAGCATTTT. Its translation: CSARDPRDRVWNQPQHF. This chain links TRBV20-1 with TRBJ1-5, with 9 bases that match TRBD1. Germline V CDR1 and CDR2: DFQATT, SNEGSKA (reference sequence). After removal of 0 bases from V and 4 bases from J, the junction contained 10 bases not matched to a gene. The CDR3 has 17 amino acids.

This clonotype was seen at least ten times. The rearrangement uses TRBV29-1 and TRBJ1-1, with 8 nucleotides matching TRBD1. CDR1 is SQVTM, CDR2 ANQGSEA, per germline. This CDR3 spans 14 amino acids. The J segment lost 0 bases and the V segment lost 6 bases, leaving 6 bases of the junction unmatched. The CDR3 DNA sequence: TGCAGCGTAAGACCCAGGGGGCTGAACACTGAAGCTTTCTTT. Translation gives CSVRPRGLNTEAFF.

The chain has TRBV11-3 and TRBJ2-5; D unresolved. The tail of the sequence fits TRBJ2-1 better, so the J call may be wrong. The CDR3 extends over 11 amino acids. Germline V gene data show CDR1 as SGHNT and CDR2 as YENEEA. The DNA of the CDR3 is TGTGCCAGCAGCTTCTTGAAGACCCAGTTCTTC. This codes for CASSFLKTQFF.

At least ten counts were recorded for this clonotype. The genes are TRBV11-3 and TRBJ2-2; no clear D gene. The CDR3 covers 14 residues. Germline lookup yields CDR1 SGHNT and CDR2 YENEEA. The ends were cut back, 5 bases at V and 0 bases at J, with 7 bases in the middle. The CDR3 DNA sequence: TGTGCCAGCAGCGTTGGGTCGAACACCGGGGAGCTGTTTTTT. The encoded protein is CASSVGSNTGELFF.

The chain has TRBV20-1 and TRBJ2-2, with a weak D call TRBD2 (6 bases). The CDR3 is made up of 14 amino acids. V was trimmed by 0 bases and J by 3 bases, leaving 8 bases between them. Looked up from germline, CDR1 is DFQATT and CDR2 is SNEGSKA (reference sequence). This CDR3 reads CSAREAGYTGELFF. Here the CDR3 DNA reads TGCAGTGCTAGAGAGGCGGGATACACCGGGGAGCTGTTTTTT.

Turning to this clonotype: A read error may explain this, as a much larger clone is one base away. This chain uses TRBV20-1 with TRBJ1-1; no firm D call. In germline, CDR1 is DFQATT, CDR2 SNEGSKA (reference sequence). The CDR3 contains 8 residues. CDR3 coding DNA: TGCAGAGCTTTAGGAGCTTTCTTT. Protein sequence: CRALGAFF.

The chain has TRBV6-5 and TRBJ2-3, with D uncertain. Germline loops: CDR1 MNHEY, CDR2 SVGAGI. The V end lost 8 bases, the J end lost 1 base, and 16 bases lay between the germline ends. The CDR3 is 15 residues long. The CDR3 DNA is TGTGCCAGCGGTCCGACCGCGTCGCGCACAGATACGCAGTATTTT. Translated: CASGPTASRTDTQYF.

Comment on this clonotype: This may arise from a read error, as a much more abundant clone is one base away. The missing conserved phenylalanine or tryptophan at the end of this CDR3 makes a read error likely. V is TRBV20-1 and J is TRBJ2-7; tentatively, D is TRBD1 (5 bases). Between the trimmed V and J ends, which lost 6 bases and 0 bases, there was a span of 9 bases. This CDR3 is built from 12 residues. CDR1 is DFQATT and CDR2 is SNEGSKA in the germline V gene (reference sequence). CDR3 region: CSAQDNSYEQYI. DNA of the CDR3: TGCAGTGCACAGGACAACTCCTACGAGCAGTACATC.

This clonotype was counted at least ten times. The chain joins TRBV11-3 to TRBJ2-2; D is undetermined. The CDR3 totals 16 residues. Germline V gene sequence: CDR1 SGHNT, CDR2 YENEEA. The ends were cut back, 4 bases at V and 4 bases at J, with 16 bases in the middle. The CDR3 bases are TGTGCCAGCAGCTCTCCCGCCCTGCAAATCACCGGGGAGCTGTTTTTT. Its translation is CASSSPALQITGELFF.

Comment on this clonotype: The junction differs from germline at one of its ends, possibly a read error. This chain connects TRBV4-3 to TRBJ2-2; 7 bases map to TRBD2. Germline V gene sequence: CDR1 LGHNA, CDR2 YSLEER. This CDR3 has 17 amino acids. CDR3 coding DNA: TGCACCAGCAGCCATATCACTAGCGATCCGAACACCGGGGAGCTGTTTTTT. It encodes CTSSHITSDPNTGELFF.

In regard to this clonotype: One end of the junction is discordant with germline, which a read error may explain. The J gene is TRBJ2-2, the V gene TRBV5-1; D unresolved. The CDR3 has 14 amino acids. The germline CDR1 and CDR2 sequences are SGHRS and YFSETQ. The CDR3 loop reads CANSRDTYTGELFF. In DNA form, the CDR3 reads TGCGCCAACAGCCGCGACACCTACACCGGGGAGCTGTTTTTT.

In regard to this clonotype: Its ends do not fully match the called genes, so a read error is possible. The chain couples TRBV11-3 to TRBJ2-1, with D possibly being TRBD1 or TRBD2 (5 bases each). Germline-derived CDR1 and CDR2 are SGHNT and YENEEA. The CDR3 has 16 residues. The CDR3 region is CGSSLEGSSSYNEQFF. DNA of the CDR3: TGTGGCAGCAGCTTAGAGGGGTCGAGCTCCTACAATGAGCAATTCTTC.

This chain links TRBV7-8 with TRBJ1-5; 8 bases fit TRBD1. This CDR3 contains 16 residues. CDR1 is SGHVS and CDR2 is FQNEAQ in the germline V gene. V was clipped by 5 bases and J by 5 bases; unmatched bases: 11. The chain's CDR3 is CASSPNPNRGYQPQHF. The CDR3 region has the DNA TGTGCCAGCAGCCCTAACCCGAACAGGGGGTATCAGCCCCAGCATTTT.

As regards this clonotype: A junction end diverges from the germline sequence, so it may reflect a read error. The genes are TRBV4-2 and TRBJ2-5; 8 bases map to TRBD2. There are 17 residues in the CDR3. CDR1 and CDR2 (germline): LGHNA, YNFKEQ. The DNA for the CDR3 is TGTGCCAGCAGCCCTGTCGGGGGGGGCTTCAGTGAAGAGACCCAGCACTTC. It codes for CASSPVGGGFSEETQHF.

Many counts were recorded for this clonotype. The V call is TRBV4-2, the J call TRBJ2-1; tentatively, D is TRBD2 (6 bases). V was pared by 3 bases and J by 2 bases, with 14 bases between. The CDR3 is 16 residues long. Looked up from germline, CDR1 is LGHNA and CDR2 is YNFKEQ. The CDR3 DNA sequence: TGTGCCAGCAGCCAGGAGGCGGAGGGGACCTACAATGAGCAGTTCTTC. As protein: CASSQEAEGTYNEQFF.

This clonotype was recorded a few times. No conserved phenylalanine or tryptophan is present at the end of the CDR3, so a read error is the likely explanation. This sequence joins TRBV20-1 and TRBJ2-3; 8 nucleotides align to TRBD2. Unmatched junction bases numbered 15, after V lost 1 base and J lost 3 bases. The CDR3 has 18 residues. Germline values: CDR1 DFQATT, CDR2 SNEGSKA (reference sequence). CDR3 in DNA: TGCAGTGCTAGAGTCCCAGCTTGGGCGGGAGGCGGTACAGATACGCAGTATTTA. Amino acid sequence: CSARVPAWAGGGTDTQYL.

A note on this clonotype: Just one base apart from a much larger clone, this may be a read error. The chain carries TRBV12-3 or TRBV12-4 and TRBJ1-5; TRBD1 matches at 11 bases. This CDR3 is 15 amino acids long. DNA of the CDR3: TGTGCCAGCAGAGGGACAGGGGGTGATAATCTGCCCCAGCATTTT. Amino acids: CASRGTGGDNLPQHF.

A remark on this clonotype: A much larger clone sits a single nucleotide away, making a read error possible. The chain recombines TRBV20-1 with TRBJ1-4; no clear D gene. The V gene's germline CDR1 is DFQATT and CDR2 SNEGSKA (reference sequence). The CDR3 totals 12 residues. The CDR3, as DNA: TGCAATGCTCCGGGCCGTAATGAAAAACTGTTTTTT. It yields the protein CNAPGRNEKLFF.

This rearrangement joins TRBV10-2 to TRBJ1-1; no reliable D call. Deletions cut 3 bases from V and 1 base from J, with 6 bases between. Germline V gene lookup returns CDR1 WSHSY and CDR2 SAAADI. The CDR3 is 13 residues long. The CDR3 DNA reads as TGCGCCAGCAGTGAAGCCGGGAACACTGAAGCTTTCTTT. It yields the protein CASSEAGNTEAFF.

This clonotype has only one observation. A junction boundary mismatches the germline segment, possibly from a read error. This chain uses TRBV12-3 or TRBV12-4 with TRBJ1-5, with 9 bases lining up with TRBD1. This CDR3 spans 14 amino acids. As DNA, the CDR3 is TGTGTCAGCAGCTCGGGACAGGGCTACCAGCCCCAGCATTTT. Protein product: CVSSSGQGYQPQHF.

Ten or more counts support this clonotype. The chain combines TRBV4-1 with TRBJ2-1; 16 bases match TRBD2. This CDR3 region has 19 residues. Germline V CDR1 and CDR2: MGHRA, YSYEKL. The trim removed 3 bases at V and 3 bases at J, leaving 8 bases unmatched. This CDR3 reads CASSHPGLAGGPDYNEQFF. The CDR3 DNA reads as TGCGCCAGCAGCCACCCGGGACTAGCGGGAGGGCCTGACTACAATGAGCAGTTCTTC.

A remark on this clonotype: This could be a read error, since a much larger clone is one nucleotide away. This rearrangement joins TRBV5-5 to TRBJ2-7, with a weak D call TRBD1 (5 bases). The CDR3 covers 12 residues. Germline-derived CDR1 and CDR2 are SGHKS and YYEKEE (reference sequence). V was trimmed by 4 bases and J by 6 bases, leaving 11 bases between them. The DNA of the CDR3 is TGTGCCAGCAGCGTGGGGCCGGGCGAGCAGTACTTC. Protein: CASSVGPGEQYF.

As concerns this clonotype: This is likely a read error, given that the CDR3 carries no conserved phenylalanine or tryptophan at its end. The chain links TRBV11-3 to TRBJ1-1; no clear D. The CDR3 is made up of 18 amino acids. Germline V gives CDR1 SGHNT, CDR2 YENEEA. The CDR3: CPSSLDGLVGQTNTEAFL. CDR3 in DNA: TGTCCCAGCAGCTTAGATGGACTCGTCGGGCAGACGAACACTGAAGCTTTCCTT.

This clonotype was seen a few times. The rearrangement joins TRBV20-1 to TRBJ1-5; D possibly corresponds to TRBD1 (5 bases). The V end was cut by 0 bases, the J end by 9 bases, with 18 bases between. Germline CDR1 reads DFQATT; CDR2 reads SNEGSKA (reference sequence). This CDR3 has 15 residues. The chain's CDR3 is CSAREVGNGHRPQHF. The CDR3 region has the DNA TGCAGTGCTAGAGAAGTCGGCAACGGACACCGGCCCCAGCATTTT.

About this clonotype itself: The germline gene is not matched at one end of the junction; a read error may be the cause. This chain links TRBV11-2 with TRBJ2-4; D remains unclear. Germline V gene lookup returns CDR1 SGHAT and CDR2 FQNNGV. There are 12 residues in the CDR3. CDR3 sequence: CASSLDENILYF. As DNA, the CDR3 is TGTGCCAGCAGCTTAGATGAAAACATTCTGTACTTC.

Comments on this clonotype: A single base separates this from a much larger clone, so it may be a read error. The V gene is TRBV29-1, the J gene TRBJ1-2; D call uncertain. CDR3 size: 13 residues. The germline CDR1 and CDR2 sequences are SQVTM and ANQGSEA. V lost 7 bases, J lost 4 bases, and 16 bases lay in between. The CDR3 coding sequence is TGCAGCGATGAGTGGGTGCAACCCTATGGCTACACCTTC. This sequence encodes CSDEWVQPYGYTF.

The chain combines TRBV7-2 with TRBJ2-3; 11 nucleotides agree with TRBD2. Germline assignment: CDR1 SGHTA and CDR2 FQGNSA. The V segment lost 9 bases and the J segment 0 bases; nucleotides outside the gene matches: 8. The CDR3 consists of 16 residues. The CDR3 coding sequence is TGTGCCAGTAGCCGTAGACTAGCGGGGAGCACAGATACGCAGTATTTT. It translates to CASSRRLAGSTDTQYF.

As to this clonotype: A much larger clone is a single base away; this may be a read error. The chain uses TRBV5-4 and TRBJ2-3; 7 positions match TRBD1. The V gene end was trimmed by 6 bases and the J gene end by 6 bases; junction bases not matched to a gene: 10. Looked up from germline, CDR1 is SGHNT and CDR2 is YYREEE (reference sequence). The CDR3 has 14 residues. DNA for the CDR3: TGTGCCAGCAACGTCCCGACAGGGTCGGATACGCAGTATTTT. Residues: CASNVPTGSDTQYF.

The chain combines TRBV20-1 with TRBJ1-1, with unresolved D. The length of the CDR3 is 16 residues. In germline, CDR1 is DFQATT, CDR2 SNEGSKA (reference sequence). Trimming cost V 7 bases and J 4 bases, with 25 bases left between them. The CDR3 sequence: CSVTAPGTSLGTEAFF. The CDR3 region has the DNA TGCAGTGTTACTGCACCGGGCACGTCTCTGGGCACTGAAGCTTTCTTT.